Each of the 20 T cell receptor beta chains below was sequenced from the same sample in a study of blood T cell repertoires in COVID-19. Assay: immunoSEQ multiplex PCR; the TCRdb copy retains only in-frame clones and omits some. The sample has under 300,000 clones, about 87% seen once. The specimen was PBMCs or T cells enriched from blood (not recorded which). These receptors all come from a woman in her 40s who had been exposed to COVID-19.

The CDR3 loop reads CASSSTSLLDYTF. In DNA, the CDR3 is TGTGCCAGCAGCTCAACCAGCTTGCTAGACTACACCTTC. The V gene is TRBV3-1 (or the pseudogene TRBV3-2), the J gene TRBJ1-2, with D unresolved. Trimming removed 5 bases from V and 10 bases from J, with 17 bases in between. The length of the CDR3 is 13 residues. Germline V gene data show CDR1 as LGHDT and CDR2 as YNNKEL (reference sequence).

The rearrangement uses TRBV5-4 and TRBJ2-1, with 7 bases matching TRBD1. The CDR3 has 13 residues. Germline CDR1 is SGHNT and CDR2 is YYREEE (reference sequence). Trimming removed 4 bases from V and 8 bases from J; junction bases left unmatched: 6. DNA for the CDR3: TGTGCCAGCAGCCTTACAGGGGCGGATGAGCAGTTCTTC. It translates to CASSLTGADEQFF.

This chain's CDR3 is CASSPRAGFPTDTQYF. As DNA, the CDR3 is TGTGCCAGCTCACCACGAGCAGGGTTCCCCACAGATACGCAGTATTTT. The rearrangement links TRBV18 to TRBJ2-3; TRBD1 might be the D (5 bases). The CDR3 covers 16 residues. V gave up 1 base and J gave up 2 bases, with 13 bases separating them. The germline gives CDR1 KGHSH, CDR2 LQKENI.

This chain uses TRBV18 with TRBJ1-2, with 7 positions matching TRBD1. Germline values: CDR1 KGHSH, CDR2 LQKENI. The J segment lost 7 bases and the V segment lost 0 bases, leaving 5 bases of the junction unmatched. This CDR3 has 14 residues. This CDR3 reads CASSPPLDRVGYTF. Here the CDR3 DNA reads TGTGCCAGCTCACCACCACTTGACAGGGTTGGCTACACCTTC.

About this clone itself: Germline and junction disagree at one end, which may indicate a read error. This chain links TRBV6-5 with TRBJ1-2; 7 nucleotides align to TRBD1. This CDR3 region has 13 residues. The germline gives CDR1 MNHEY, CDR2 SVGAGI. For the CDR3, the DNA is TGTGCCAACAGTCCTCAGGGGGGAGAGGGCTACACCTTC. Encoded protein: CANSPQGGEGYTF.

This chain connects TRBV2 to TRBJ2-5, with TRBD2 as a possible D gene (7 bases). This CDR3 region has 15 residues. Germline V gene data show CDR1 as SNHLY and CDR2 as FYNNEI. Trimming removed 7 bases at V and 5 bases at J, with 20 bases between. The CDR3 DNA is TGTGCCAGCAAGGGGGGGACCGGGGGTATGGAGACCCAGTACTTC. Its protein product is CASKGGTGGMETQYF. The full variable domain, in which reference TRBV2 and TRBJ2-5 provide the parts outside the CDR3, is EPEVTQTPSHQVTQMGQEVILRCVPISNHLYFYWYRQILGQKVEFLVSFYNNEISEKSEIFDDQFSVERPDGSNFTLKIRSTKLEDSAMYFCASKGGTGGMETQYFGPGTRLLVL.

The chain is built from TRBV5-5 and TRBJ2-1; 8 nucleotides match TRBD2. The CDR3 has 16 residues. The V segment lost 4 bases and the J segment 4 bases; nucleotides outside the gene matches: 10. Germline V lookup: CDR1 SGHKS, CDR2 YYEKEE (reference sequence). The CDR3 DNA reads TGTGCCAGCAGCCCCCGGGCGGGAGGTATATACAATGAGCAGTTCTTC. It is translated as CASSPRAGGIYNEQFF.

This chain uses TRBV28 with TRBJ2-5; D is perhaps TRBD1 (6 bases). This CDR3 region has 12 residues. The V end was cut by 5 bases, the J end by 6 bases, with 10 bases between. Germline assignment: CDR1 MDHEN and CDR2 SYDVKM. The CDR3 DNA follows: TGTGCCAGCAGTCGCAGGGGAAAGACCCAGTACTTC. This translates into CASSRRGKTQYF.

This clone appeared a single time. V is TRBV7-2 and J is TRBJ2-1, with D perhaps matching TRBD1 (5 bases). Trimming shortened V by 1 base and J by 9 bases, and 16 bases separated the two germline ends. CDR3 length equals 15 residues. Germline loops: CDR1 SGHTA, CDR2 FQGNSA. CDR3 nucleotide sequence: TGTGCCAGCAGCTTAGGGGGCGGCTGGGTGGGTGAGCAGTTCTTC. It yields the protein CASSLGGGWVGEQFF.

In nucleotides, the CDR3 is TGTGCCAGCAGTTCTCAGGGGGCGCCGGGGGGCTACACCTTC. This encodes CASSSQGAPGGYTF. The genes are TRBV2 and TRBJ1-2; 8 bases fit TRBD1. Germline CDR1 is SNHLY and CDR2 is FYNNEI. With V trimmed by 5 bases and J by 8 bases, 10 bases remained unmatched. This CDR3 has 14 residues.

The chain joins TRBV5-1 to TRBJ1-2; D gene ambiguous. CDR3 length equals 12 residues. CDR1 SGHRS and CDR2 YFSETQ come from the germline V gene. The ends were cut back, 3 bases at V and 2 bases at J, with 5 bases in the middle. CDR3 nucleotide sequence: TGCGCCAGCAGCTACCAGAACTATGGCTACACCTTC. Translating gives CASSYQNYGYTF.

V is TRBV4-2 and J is TRBJ2-3; 9 nucleotides match TRBD2. This CDR3 region has 18 residues. After removal of 3 bases from V and 2 bases from J, the junction contained 12 bases not matched to a gene. Germline V gene data show CDR1 as LGHNA and CDR2 as YNFKEQ. The CDR3 DNA reads TGTGCCAGCAGCCAGGGGCACGGAGGGGGACTAGCCACAGATACGCAGTATTTT. It specifies CASSQGHGGGLATDTQYF.

The chain joins TRBV5-4 to TRBJ2-5; 10 bases agree with TRBD1. The J segment lost 2 bases and the V segment lost 2 bases, leaving 3 bases of the junction unmatched. Germline V gene lookup returns CDR1 SGHNT and CDR2 YYREEE (reference sequence). This CDR3 region has 15 residues. The CDR3 sequence: CASSFPGQGQETQYF. In DNA form, the CDR3 reads TGTGCCAGCAGCTTCCCGGGACAGGGGCAAGAGACCCAGTACTTC. Supplemented by reference TRBV5-4 and TRBJ2-5, the full variable domain reads ETGVTQSPTHLIKTRGQQVTLRCSSQSGHNTVSWYQQALGQGPQFIFQYYREEENGRGNFPPRFSGLQFPNYSSELNVNALELDDSALYLCASSFPGQGQETQYFGPGTRLLVL.

The chain has TRBV4-2 and TRBJ2-1, with unresolved D. This CDR3 comprises 12 residues. V lost 2 bases, J lost 9 bases, and 8 bases lay in between. Germline V gene data show CDR1 as LGHNA and CDR2 as YNFKEQ. CDR3 region: CASSQPRREQFF. CDR3 DNA sequence: TGTGCCAGCAGCCAACCTAGACGTGAGCAGTTCTTC.

This chain uses TRBV12-3 or TRBV12-4 with TRBJ2-7; D might be TRBD2 (5 bases). The ends were cut back, 2 bases at V and 6 bases at J, with 11 bases in the middle. This CDR3 contains 13 residues. CDR3 coding DNA: TGTGCCAGCAGTTTAATCCGGGGTTCCGAGCAGTACTTC. It translates to CASSLIRGSEQYF.

This rearrangement joins TRBV29-1 to TRBJ1-3; a weak D match, TRBD1 (6 bases). This CDR3 region has 13 residues. Trimming removed 6 bases at V and 0 bases at J, with 9 bases between. The germline gives CDR1 SQVTM, CDR2 ANQGSEA. CDR3 in amino acids: CSVRDTSGNTIYF. Written as DNA, the CDR3 is TGCAGCGTCCGGGACACCTCTGGAAACACCATATATTTT.

The rearrangement links TRBV9 to TRBJ1-1; D not resolved. V shed 3 bases and J shed 7 bases, with 13 bases lying between them. CDR3 length: 13 amino acids. Germline CDR1 reads SGDLS; CDR2 reads YYNGEE. The CDR3 region is CASSGMMAGEAFF. The CDR3, as DNA: TGTGCCAGCAGCGGTATGATGGCAGGTGAAGCTTTCTTT.

The V call is TRBV30, the J call TRBJ1-2; possible D gene TRBD1, 6 bases. V gave up 3 bases and J gave up 1 base, with 12 bases separating them. The CDR3 consists of 14 residues. The germline CDR1 and CDR2 sequences are GTSNPN and SVGIG (reference sequence). The CDR3 here is CAWSKGGDNYGYTF. The CDR3 coding sequence is TGTGCCTGGAGCAAAGGGGGAGATAACTATGGCTACACCTTC.

This clone was detected only once. J is TRBJ1-2 and V is TRBV11-3; a weak D match, TRBD1 (5 bases). CDR3 length: 16 amino acids. The V gene lost 3 bases and the J gene lost 5 bases, with 19 bases spanning the gap. Germline V gives CDR1 SGHNT, CDR2 YENEEA. The CDR3 bases are TGTGCCAGCAGCTTCAAGGGTTCCAGGGTCCTATATGGCTACACCTTC. As protein: CASSFKGSRVLYGYTF.

This clone appeared a single time. The gene calls are TRBV24-1 and TRBJ2-2; possible D gene TRBD2, 5 bases. CDR3 size: 14 residues. The V gene lost 0 bases and the J gene lost 8 bases, with 9 bases spanning the gap. Germline V gene data show CDR1 as KGHDR and CDR2 as SFDVKD. In nucleotides, the CDR3 is TGTGCCACCAGTGATTTGCTAGCAGGTGGGGAGCTGTTTTTT. Its protein is CATSDLLAGGELFF.